These 25 T cell receptor beta chains were all obtained from the same sample, sequenced in a study of shared clonotypes between healthy human individuals. Profiling relied on immunoSEQ multiplex PCR, and the TCRdb table lists in-frame clones only, not all of them. The sample has under 600,000 clones; approximately 97% are singletons. Sequenced input: naive CD4+ T cells sorted from blood. Subset in this sample: CD45RA+ positively selected. The receptor set was obtained from a woman aged 25-40 years in good health.

The CDR3 coding sequence is TGCGCCAGCAGCTTGGGACAGCTACAAGAGACCCAGTACTTC. Residues: CASSLGQLQETQYF. The J gene is TRBJ2-5, the V gene TRBV5-1; D perhaps matches TRBD1 (5 bases). Per germline, CDR1 SGHRS and CDR2 YFSETQ. There are 14 residues in the CDR3. The V end was cut by 0 bases, the J end by 2 bases, with 8 bases between. The variable domain in full, with the rest retrieved from reference TRBV5-1 and TRBJ2-5, is KAGVTQTPRYLIKTRGQQVTLSCSPISGHRSVSWYQQTPGQGLQFLFEYFSETQRNKGNFPGRFSGRQFSNSRSEMNVSTLELGDSALYLCASSLGQLQETQYFGPGTRLLVL.

The chain combines TRBV11-2 with TRBJ2-7, with 10 bases that match TRBD1. Germline CDR1 reads SGHAT; CDR2 reads FQNNGV. The CDR3 spans 15 residues. V lost 3 bases to trimming and J lost 4 bases; unmatched junction nucleotides: 6. The CDR3 loop is CASSFDRGREYEQYF. The DNA for the CDR3 is TGTGCCAGCAGCTTCGACAGGGGGCGAGAGTACGAGCAGTACTTC.

The CDR3 sequence: CASSNLGPTYEQYF. The CDR3 nucleotides are TGTGCCAGCAGTAATCTTGGACCGACCTACGAGCAGTACTTC. This chain links TRBV2 with TRBJ2-7, with D unclear. The V and J ends lost 5 bases and 2 bases respectively, with 13 bases between them. Germline CDR1 and CDR2: SNHLY and FYNNEI. This CDR3 spans 14 amino acids.

The J gene is TRBJ2-3, the V gene TRBV6-1, with no clear D. CDR3 length: 14 residues. CDR1 and CDR2 (germline): MNHNS, SASEGT. V lost 4 bases, J lost 2 bases, and 10 bases lay in between. DNA of the CDR3: TGTGCCAGCAGTGTCGTCTGGACCACAGATACGCAGTATTTT. It encodes CASSVVWTTDTQYF.

V usage is TRBV14 and J usage is TRBJ2-7; 7 nucleotides line up with TRBD1. This CDR3 has 15 amino acids. The germline gives CDR1 SGHDN, CDR2 FVKESK. V trimming: 2 bases; J trimming: 0 bases; junction bases outside the gene matches: 4. The CDR3 here is CASSQTTGYSYEQYF. The CDR3 bases are TGTGCCAGCAGCCAAACGACAGGGTACTCCTACGAGCAGTACTTC.

This chain connects TRBV7-2 to TRBJ2-5; D remains unclear. The J call could be wrong; TRBJ2-7 is a better fit for the DNA end. CDR3 length equals 13 residues. Germline CDR1 reads SGHTA; CDR2 reads FQGNSA. The DNA for the CDR3 is TGTGCCAGCAGCTTAGCGGGAATCTACGAGCAGTACTTC. Translating gives CASSLAGIYEQYF.

This chain connects TRBV21-1 to TRBJ2-3; whether TRBD1, the table's D call, matches the DNA was not checked. TRBV21-1 is described as a pseudogene. The length of the CDR3 is 16 residues. CDR3 nucleotides: TGTGCCAGCAGCAAGATCGCGACAGGGGCTGGAGATACGCAGTATTTT. Protein sequence: CASSKIATGAGDTQYF.

The chain uses TRBV28 and TRBJ2-5, with 8 positions matching TRBD1. Germline CDR1 is MDHEN and CDR2 is SYDVKM. The CDR3 has 14 residues. V gave up 6 bases and J gave up 6 bases; unmatched junction bases: 9. The CDR3, as DNA: TGTGCCAGCAGCAACAGGGGGGTCCAGCAGACCCAGTACTTC. Protein product: CASSNRGVQQTQYF.

V is TRBV28 and J is TRBJ2-1; TRBD2 agrees at 9 bases. Germline V gene lookup returns CDR1 MDHEN and CDR2 SYDVKM. The V gene end was trimmed by 4 bases and the J gene end by 7 bases; junction bases not matched to a gene: 11. There are 16 residues in the CDR3. The CDR3, as DNA: TGTGCCAGCAGTTCCTCTGGGGTAGCGGGAGAGAATGAGCAGTTCTTC. Its translation: CASSSSGVAGENEQFF. The complete variable domain, with remaining parts taken from reference TRBV28 and TRBJ2-1, reads DVKVTQSSRYLVKRTGEKVFLECVQDMDHENMFWYRQDPGLGLRLIYFSYDVKMKEKGDIPEGYSVSREKKERFSLILESASTNQTSMYLCASSSSGVAGENEQFFGPGTRLTVL.

The sample holds one count of this clone. The J gene is TRBJ2-7, the V gene TRBV25-1, with D maybe TRBD2 (6 bases). The CDR3 consists of 13 residues. Germline values: CDR1 MGHDK, CDR2 SYGVNS. The V end was cut by 6 bases, the J end by 2 bases, with 11 bases between. The CDR3, as DNA: TGTGCCAGCAGGGCCGCGGGAACCTACGAGCAGTACTTC. This encodes CASRAAGTYEQYF.

This clone appeared once. This chain connects TRBV5-4 to TRBJ1-1, with D perhaps matching TRBD1 (5 bases). CDR1 SGHNT and CDR2 YYREEE come from the germline V gene (reference sequence). The germline V and J ends were trimmed by 4 bases and 11 bases, with 18 bases remaining between them. The CDR3 extends over 13 amino acids. CDR3 residues: CASSVAGVEGAFF. Here the CDR3 DNA reads TGTGCCAGCAGCGTGGCGGGGGTTGAGGGGGCTTTCTTT.

This chain connects TRBV28 to TRBJ1-1; TRBD1 is a possible D gene (6 bases). Trimming pared 6 bases from V and 10 bases from J, leaving 21 bases between. The CDR3 is 14 amino acids. Germline V gene data show CDR1 as MDHEN and CDR2 as SYDVKM. The CDR3 nucleotides read TGTGCCAGCAGGGATTATTGGACAGAAGGTAGAGCTTTCTTT. It is translated as CASRDYWTEGRAFF.

The rearrangement uses TRBV7-9 and TRBJ2-1; 7 bases are shared with TRBD1. Germline CDR1 and CDR2: SEHNR and FQNEAQ (reference sequence). The CDR3 sequence is 14 residues long. The V gene end was trimmed by 3 bases and the J gene end by 7 bases; junction bases not matched to a gene: 6. The CDR3 protein is CASSFRQGPNEQFF. The CDR3 DNA reads as TGTGCCAGCAGCTTTAGACAGGGTCCAAATGAGCAGTTCTTC.

The count of this clone is one. The chain combines TRBV28 with TRBJ1-2, with no clear D. This CDR3 is 12 amino acids long. Trimming shortened V by 1 base and J by 8 bases, and 8 bases separated the two germline ends. Germline V gene sequence: CDR1 MDHEN, CDR2 SYDVKM. The chain's CDR3 is CASSLLMGGYTF. CDR3 bases: TGTGCCAGCAGTTTATTGATGGGGGGCTACACCTTC.

This sequence joins TRBV10-1 and TRBJ2-2; 12 bases agree with TRBD2. Per the germline V gene, CDR1 is WNHNN and CDR2 is SYGVQD (reference sequence). V shed 5 bases, J shed 6 bases, and the junction held 4 bases outside the gene matches. The CDR3 is made up of 15 amino acids. DNA for the CDR3: TGCGCCAGCAGTCTGCTAGCGGGAGGGCCCGGGGAGCTGTTTTTT. Amino acids: CASSLLAGGPGELFF.

The V gene is TRBV18, the J gene TRBJ2-3, with D tentatively TRBD1 (5 bases). Trimming removed 2 bases from V and 0 bases from J, with 9 bases in between. This CDR3 is 15 amino acids long. Germline V gene sequence: CDR1 KGHSH, CDR2 LQKENI. CDR3 loop: CASSPDRTSTDTQYF. The CDR3 DNA reads TGTGCCAGCTCACCAGACAGAACTAGCACAGATACGCAGTATTTT.

The chain recombines TRBV5-8 with TRBJ1-3, with a tentative D call TRBD1 (6 bases). This CDR3 region has 17 residues. Per the germline V gene, CDR1 is SGHTS and CDR2 is YDEGEE. V was shortened by 0 bases and J by 0 bases, with 13 bases between the two germline ends. CDR3 in DNA: TGTGCCAGCAGCTTGGCCGCGGACAGCCTCTCTGGAAACACCATATATTTT. Protein: CASSLAADSLSGNTIYF.

The chain carries TRBV5-4 and TRBJ2-5; 7 positions match TRBD2. The CDR3 is 14 residues long. Trimming cost V 4 bases and J 5 bases; bases outside gene matches: 8. CDR1 is SGHNT, CDR2 YYREEE, per germline (reference sequence). The CDR3: CASSAQTSSETQYF. CDR3 sequence (DNA): TGTGCCAGCAGCGCCCAGACTAGCTCTGAGACCCAGTACTTC. Based on the CDR3 plus reference TRBV5-4 and TRBJ2-5, the full variable domain is ETGVTQSPTHLIKTRGQQVTLRCSSQSGHNTVSWYQQALGQGPQFIFQYYREEENGRGNFPPRFSGLQFPNYSSELNVNALELDDSALYLCASSAQTSSETQYFGPGTRLLVL.

This chain uses TRBV11-1 with TRBJ1-2, with 7 bases aligning to TRBD1. CDR1 is SGHAT and CDR2 is FQDESV in the germline V gene (reference sequence). This CDR3 contains 13 residues. Losses at the gene ends were 3 bases for V and 7 bases for J; bases not matched to a gene: 5. The CDR3 nucleotides are TGTGCCAGCAGCTTCGCGACAGGGACTGGCTACACCTTC. Its translation is CASSFATGTGYTF. Looking up the rest from reference TRBV11-1 and TRBJ1-2 gives the full variable domain: EAEVAQSPRYKITEKSQAVAFWCDPISGHATLYWYRQILGQGPELLVQFQDESVVDDSQLPKDRFSAERLKGVDSTLKIQPAELGDSAMYLCASSFATGTGYTFGSGTRLTVV.

The chain employs TRBV5-1 and TRBJ2-7; 12 bases match TRBD2. Trimming cost V 4 bases and J 7 bases; bases outside gene matches: 9. The CDR3 runs 15 residues. Germline values: CDR1 SGHRS, CDR2 YFSETQ. The CDR3, as DNA: TGCGCCAGCAGCAGCACCCTAGCGGGAGGGCGTGAGCAGTACTTC. Encoded protein: CASSSTLAGGREQYF.

The chain recombines TRBV19 with TRBJ2-5; TRBD2 aligns across 7 bases. The end of the DNA aligns better with TRBJ2-7, so the J call may be wrong. CDR3 length: 16 amino acids. The germline V gene encodes CDR1 LNHDA and CDR2 SQIVND (reference sequence). The CDR3 reads CASSPDGAGAAYEQYF. CDR3 nucleotide sequence: TGTGCCAGTAGCCCAGACGGGGCGGGAGCAGCCTACGAGCAGTACTTC.

The chain is built from TRBV5-1 and TRBJ2-7; no firm D call. The germline gives CDR1 SGHRS, CDR2 YFSETQ. The CDR3 contains 13 residues. Trimming left V 4 bases short and J 4 bases short, with 12 bases between. The CDR3 region is CASSVRYGYEQYF. CDR3 bases: TGCGCCAGCAGCGTAAGGTATGGTTACGAGCAGTACTTC.

J is TRBJ2-1 and V is TRBV29-1; 7 nucleotides agree with TRBD2. V lost 6 bases and J lost 4; bases outside the gene matches: 6. This CDR3 has 13 amino acids. The germline CDR1 and CDR2 sequences are SQVTM and ANQGSEA. The CDR3 nucleotides are TGCAGCGTCGCAAGGGGAGGGTACAATGAGCAGTTCTTC. Protein sequence: CSVARGGYNEQFF.

The chain has TRBV27 and TRBJ1-5; 7 bases are a match to TRBD1. V was pared by 5 bases and J by 0 bases, with 4 bases of the junction left unmatched. In germline, CDR1 is MNHEY, CDR2 SMNVEV (reference sequence). CDR3 size: 15 residues. CDR3 DNA: TGTGCCAGCAGTAATCAGGGGGATAGCAATCAGCCCCAGCATTTT. Translating gives CASSNQGDSNQPQHF.

This chain joins TRBV6-1 and TRBJ1-1, with 8 bases identical to TRBD1. The CDR3 runs 14 residues. Unmatched junction bases numbered 8, after V lost 6 bases and J lost 5 bases. The germline gives CDR1 MNHNS, CDR2 SASEGT. The CDR3 nucleotides read TGTGCCAGCAGCGTTGGACAGGGCTGGACTGAAGCTTTCTTT. Its translation: CASSVGQGWTEAFF.